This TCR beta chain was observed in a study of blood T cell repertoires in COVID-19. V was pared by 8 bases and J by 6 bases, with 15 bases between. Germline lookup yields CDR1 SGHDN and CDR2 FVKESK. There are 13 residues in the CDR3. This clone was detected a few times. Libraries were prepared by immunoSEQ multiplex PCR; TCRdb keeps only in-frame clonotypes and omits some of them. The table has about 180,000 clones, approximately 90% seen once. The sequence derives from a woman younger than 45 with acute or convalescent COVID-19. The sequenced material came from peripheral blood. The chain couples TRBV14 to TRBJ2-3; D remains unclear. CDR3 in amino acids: CASGPTRHDTQYF. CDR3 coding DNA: TGTGCCAGCGGGCCCACCCGGCATGATACGCAGTATTTT. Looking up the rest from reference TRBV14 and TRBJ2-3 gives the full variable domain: EAGVTQFPSHSVIEKGQTVTLRCDPISGHDNLYWYRRVMGKEIKFLLHFVKESKQDESGMPNNRFLAERTGGTYSTLKVQPAELEDSGVYFCASGPTRHDTQYFGPGTRLTVL.